This TCR beta chain was captured by sequencing in a study of blood T cells in healthy people across ages. This clonotype turned up a few times. Combining a sample-barcoded 5' primer with a J-beta primer mix, a second PCR ran for about 7 to 12 cycles. MiXCR, applied by TCRdb to the 5' RACE reads, yields one record per CDR3 protein. Of around 690,000 distinct CDR3 sequences in the sample, approximately 50% were seen once. The CDR3 is 13 residues long. Germline-derived CDR1 and CDR2 are SQVTM and ANQGSEA. V gave up 7 bases and J gave up 10 bases; unmatched junction bases: 5. Material for sequencing was blood. This TCR came from a man in his sixties in good health. The rearrangement joins TRBV29-1 to TRBJ2-1, with 15 bases lining up with TRBD2. The CDR3 DNA reads TGCAGCGCTGCCGGGACTAGCGGGGGGGAGCAGTTCTTC. It codes for CSAAGTSGGEQFF.